This TCR beta chain emerged from a study of blood T cell repertoires in COVID-19. Only in-frame clones appear in the TCRdb table, and some are missing; sequencing was by immunoSEQ multiplex PCR. Among approximately 400,000 clones listed, 70% to 90% were seen once. This TCR derives from a woman aged 18-35 years who had recovered from COVID-19. Source material: PBMCs or T cells enriched from blood (not recorded which).

CDR3 in amino acids: CASTQGWPAGEQYF. The CDR3 nucleotides read TGTGCCAGCACCCAGGGGTGGCCGGCGGGCGAGCAGTACTTC. The rearrangement links TRBV5-5 to TRBJ2-7; the D gene is possibly TRBD1 (6 bases). The V and J ends lost 6 bases and 6 bases respectively, with 19 bases between them. This CDR3 comprises 14 residues. The germline CDR1 and CDR2 sequences are SGHKS and YYEKEE (reference sequence).